Sequencing of this T cell receptor (beta chain) was carried out in a study of blood T cell repertoires in COVID-19. For the study at large: COVID-19 samples, acute and convalescent, were from the United States, Italy and Spain.

Source study methods: For nucleated cells, counts were estimated from reference gene primer amplification. The table came from immunoSEQ multiplex PCR; TCRdb's copy has only in-frame clones and leaves some out. Clone size and V and J calls were adopted from that table, with D and trimming inferred from the DNA. The table has about 53,000 clones, more than 90% seen once. Trimming left V 2 bases short and J 4 bases short, with 11 bases between. Germline-derived CDR1 and CDR2 are MDHEN and SYDVKM. This CDR3 comprises 14 residues. The sequence was obtained from a human donor in a cohort sampled during active COVID-19. The rearrangement joins TRBV28 to TRBJ1-2, with D uncertain. The source material was peripheral blood. The CDR3 reads CASSLRLTRYGYTF. The CDR3 DNA reads as TGTGCCAGCAGTTTAAGGTTGACTCGCTATGGCTACACCTTC.